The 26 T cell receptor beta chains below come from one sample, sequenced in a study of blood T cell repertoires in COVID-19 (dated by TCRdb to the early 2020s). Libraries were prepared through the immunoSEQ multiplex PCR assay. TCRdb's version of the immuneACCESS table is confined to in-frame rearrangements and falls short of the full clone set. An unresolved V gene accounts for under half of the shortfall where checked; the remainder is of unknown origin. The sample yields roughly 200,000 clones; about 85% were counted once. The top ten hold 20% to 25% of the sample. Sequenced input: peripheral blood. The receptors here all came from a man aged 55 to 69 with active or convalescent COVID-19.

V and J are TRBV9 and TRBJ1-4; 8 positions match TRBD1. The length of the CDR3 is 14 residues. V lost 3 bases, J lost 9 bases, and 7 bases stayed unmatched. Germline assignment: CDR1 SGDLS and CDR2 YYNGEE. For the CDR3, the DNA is TGTGCCAGCAGCGCTACAGGGGGGAAAAAAAAACTGTTTTTT. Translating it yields CASSATGGKKKLFF.

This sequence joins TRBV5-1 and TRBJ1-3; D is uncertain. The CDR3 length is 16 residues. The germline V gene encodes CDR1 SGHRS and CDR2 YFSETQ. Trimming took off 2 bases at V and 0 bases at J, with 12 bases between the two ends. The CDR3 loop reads CASSLVGLPSGNTIYF. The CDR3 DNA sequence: TGCGCCAGCAGCTTAGTTGGACTACCCTCTGGAAACACCATATATTTT.

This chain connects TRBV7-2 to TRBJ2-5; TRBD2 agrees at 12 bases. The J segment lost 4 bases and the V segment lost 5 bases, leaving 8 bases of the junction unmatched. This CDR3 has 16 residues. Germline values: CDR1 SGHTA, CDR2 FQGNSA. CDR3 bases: TGTGCCAGCAGCCTGCGGCTAGCGGGGGGGCGAGAGACCCAGTACTTC. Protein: CASSLRLAGGRETQYF.

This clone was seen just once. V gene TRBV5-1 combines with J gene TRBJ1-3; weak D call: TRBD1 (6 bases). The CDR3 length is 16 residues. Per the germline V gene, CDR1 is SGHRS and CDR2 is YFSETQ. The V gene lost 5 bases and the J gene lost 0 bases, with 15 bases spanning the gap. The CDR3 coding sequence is TGCGCCAGCAGTACTTCTGGACAGCTCTCTGGAAACACCATATATTTT. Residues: CASSTSGQLSGNTIYF.

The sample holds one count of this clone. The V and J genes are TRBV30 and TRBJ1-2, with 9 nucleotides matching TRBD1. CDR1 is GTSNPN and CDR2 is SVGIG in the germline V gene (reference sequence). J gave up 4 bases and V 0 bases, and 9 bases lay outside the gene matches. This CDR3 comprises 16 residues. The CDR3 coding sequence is TGTGCCTGGAGTGTAAGGGGACAGGGCCGAGTCTATGGCTACACCTTC. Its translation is CAWSVRGQGRVYGYTF.

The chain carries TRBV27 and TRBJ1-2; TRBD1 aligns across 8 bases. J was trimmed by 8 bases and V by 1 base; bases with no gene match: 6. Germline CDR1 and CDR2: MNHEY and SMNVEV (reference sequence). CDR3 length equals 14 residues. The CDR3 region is CASSLWADRGGYTF. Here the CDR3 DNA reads TGTGCCAGCAGTTTATGGGCCGACAGGGGAGGCTACACCTTC.

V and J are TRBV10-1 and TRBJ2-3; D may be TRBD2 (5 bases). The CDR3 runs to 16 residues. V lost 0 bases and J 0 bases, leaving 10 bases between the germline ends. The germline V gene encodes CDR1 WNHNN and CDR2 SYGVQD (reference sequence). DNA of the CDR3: TGCGCCAGCAGTGAGTCGACGAGGGTTAGCACAGATACGCAGTATTTT. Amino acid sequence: CASSESTRVSTDTQYF.

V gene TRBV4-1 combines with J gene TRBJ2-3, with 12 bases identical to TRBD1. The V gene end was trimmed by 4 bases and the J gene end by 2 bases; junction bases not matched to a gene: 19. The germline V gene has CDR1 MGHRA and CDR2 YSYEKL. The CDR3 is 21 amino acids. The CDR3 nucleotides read TGCGCCAGCAGCCTACGTTCCGGGACAGGGGGCAGTGGAGTGAACACAGATACGCAGTATTTT. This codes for CASSLRSGTGGSGVNTDTQYF.

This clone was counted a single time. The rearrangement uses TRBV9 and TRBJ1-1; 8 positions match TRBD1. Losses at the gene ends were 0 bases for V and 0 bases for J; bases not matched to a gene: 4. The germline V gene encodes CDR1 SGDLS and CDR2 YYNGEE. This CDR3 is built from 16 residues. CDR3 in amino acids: CASSVAGGAMNTEAFF. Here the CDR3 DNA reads TGTGCCAGCAGCGTAGCAGGGGGCGCGATGAACACTGAAGCTTTCTTT.

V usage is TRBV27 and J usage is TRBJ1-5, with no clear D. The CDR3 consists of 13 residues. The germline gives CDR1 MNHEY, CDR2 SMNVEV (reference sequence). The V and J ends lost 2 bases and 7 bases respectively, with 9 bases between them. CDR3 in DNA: TGTGCCAGCAGTTTAGAGGTTTACCAGCCCCAGCATTTT. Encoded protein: CASSLEVYQPQHF.

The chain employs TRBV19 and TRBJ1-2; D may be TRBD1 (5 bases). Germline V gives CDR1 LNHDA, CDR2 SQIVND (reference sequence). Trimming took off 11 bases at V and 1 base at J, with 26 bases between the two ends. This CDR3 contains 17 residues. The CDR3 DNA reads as TGTGCCCCGGCGGAATGGGGCGCGACTCCCCATAACTATGGCTACACCTTC. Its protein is CAPAEWGATPHNYGYTF.

The chain's CDR3 is CASSPTLLGAGSYEQYF. The CDR3 region has the DNA TGCGCCAGCAGCCCTACGCTCCTGGGGGCTGGGTCCTACGAGCAGTACTTC. This chain connects TRBV5-1 to TRBJ2-7; tentative D call: TRBD1 (6 bases). V lost 4 bases, J lost 1 base, and 21 bases lay in between. From germline, CDR1 is SGHRS and CDR2 YFSETQ. The CDR3 contains 17 residues. Together with reference TRBV5-1 and TRBJ2-7, the CDR3 gives the full variable domain: KAGVTQTPRYLIKTRGQQVTLSCSPISGHRSVSWYQQTPGQGLQFLFEYFSETQRNKGNFPGRFSGRQFSNSRSEMNVSTLELGDSALYLCASSPTLLGAGSYEQYFGPGTRLTVT.

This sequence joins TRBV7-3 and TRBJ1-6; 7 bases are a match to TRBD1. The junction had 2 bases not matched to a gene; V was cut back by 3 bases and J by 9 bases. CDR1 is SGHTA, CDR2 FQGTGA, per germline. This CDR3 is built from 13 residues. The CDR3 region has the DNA TGTGCCAGCAGCTTGACAGGGACTTCACCCCTCCACTTT. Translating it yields CASSLTGTSPLHF.

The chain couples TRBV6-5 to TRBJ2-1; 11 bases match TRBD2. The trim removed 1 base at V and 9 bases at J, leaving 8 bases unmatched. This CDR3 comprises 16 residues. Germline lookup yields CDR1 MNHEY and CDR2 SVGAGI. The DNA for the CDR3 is TGTGCCAGCAGTTACTTAGCGGGGGGGCCCTGGAGTGAGCAGTTCTTC. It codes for CASSYLAGGPWSEQFF.

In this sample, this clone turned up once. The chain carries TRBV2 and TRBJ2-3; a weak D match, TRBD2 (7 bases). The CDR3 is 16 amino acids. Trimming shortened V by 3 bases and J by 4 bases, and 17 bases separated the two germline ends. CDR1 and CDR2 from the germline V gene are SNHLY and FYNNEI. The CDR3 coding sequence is TGTGCCAGCAGTGAGAGGCTACAGGGAGGGTCAGATACGCAGTATTTT. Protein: CASSERLQGGSDTQYF.

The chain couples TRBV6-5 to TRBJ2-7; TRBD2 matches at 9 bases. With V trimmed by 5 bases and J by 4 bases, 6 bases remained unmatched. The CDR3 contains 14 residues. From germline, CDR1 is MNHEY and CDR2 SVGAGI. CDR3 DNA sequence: TGTGCCAGCAGTCGTTTAGCGGGGGTATACGAGCAGTACTTC. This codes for CASSRLAGVYEQYF.

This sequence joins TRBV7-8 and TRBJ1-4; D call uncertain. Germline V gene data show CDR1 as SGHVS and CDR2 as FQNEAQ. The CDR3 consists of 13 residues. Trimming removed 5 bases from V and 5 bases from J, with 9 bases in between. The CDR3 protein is CASSRGLNEKLFF. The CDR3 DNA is TGTGCCAGCAGCCGTGGACTAAATGAAAAACTGTTTTTT.

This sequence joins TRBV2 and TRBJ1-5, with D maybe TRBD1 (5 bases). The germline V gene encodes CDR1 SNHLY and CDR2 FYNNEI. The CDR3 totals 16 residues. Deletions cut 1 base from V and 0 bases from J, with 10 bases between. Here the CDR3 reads CASSEGQSYSNQPQHF. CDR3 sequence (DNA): TGTGCCAGCAGTGAAGGACAGTCCTATAGCAATCAGCCCCAGCATTTT. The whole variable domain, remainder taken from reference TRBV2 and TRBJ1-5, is EPEVTQTPSHQVTQMGQEVILRCVPISNHLYFYWYRQILGQKVEFLVSFYNNEISEKSEIFDDQFSVERPDGSNFTLKIRSTKLEDSAMYFCASSEGQSYSNQPQHFGDGTRLSIL.

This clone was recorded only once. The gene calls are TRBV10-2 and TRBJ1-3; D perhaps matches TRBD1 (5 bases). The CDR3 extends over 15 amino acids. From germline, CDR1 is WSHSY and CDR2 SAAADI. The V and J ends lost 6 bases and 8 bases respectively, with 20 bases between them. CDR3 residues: CASRQTGSPGDTIYF. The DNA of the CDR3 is TGCGCCAGCAGGCAAACAGGTTCCCCGGGGGACACCATATATTTT.

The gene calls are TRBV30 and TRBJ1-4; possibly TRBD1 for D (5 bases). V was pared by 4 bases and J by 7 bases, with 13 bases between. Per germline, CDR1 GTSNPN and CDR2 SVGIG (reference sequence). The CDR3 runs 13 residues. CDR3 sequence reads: CAWTAGPSEKLFF. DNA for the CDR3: TGTGCCTGGACGGCAGGGCCGAGTGAAAAACTGTTTTTT.

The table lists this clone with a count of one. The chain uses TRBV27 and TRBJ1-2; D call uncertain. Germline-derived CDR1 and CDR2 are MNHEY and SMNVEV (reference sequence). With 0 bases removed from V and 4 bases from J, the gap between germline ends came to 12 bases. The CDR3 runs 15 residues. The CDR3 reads CASSLSSGRSYGYTF. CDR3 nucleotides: TGTGCCAGCAGTTTATCGTCCGGGAGATCCTATGGCTACACCTTC.

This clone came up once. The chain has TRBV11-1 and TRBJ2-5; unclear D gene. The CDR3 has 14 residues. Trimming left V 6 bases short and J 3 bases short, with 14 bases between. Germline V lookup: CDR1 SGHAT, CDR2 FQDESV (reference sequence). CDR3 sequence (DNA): TGTGCCAGCAGTTCCTTTGCGGCTAAAGAGACCCAGTACTTC. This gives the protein CASSSFAAKETQYF.

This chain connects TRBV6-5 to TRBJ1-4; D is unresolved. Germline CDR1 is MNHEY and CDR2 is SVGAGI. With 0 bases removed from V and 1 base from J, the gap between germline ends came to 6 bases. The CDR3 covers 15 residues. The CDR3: CASSYSPVTNEKLFF. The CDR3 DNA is TGTGCCAGCAGTTACTCGCCGGTAACTAATGAAAAACTGTTTTTT.

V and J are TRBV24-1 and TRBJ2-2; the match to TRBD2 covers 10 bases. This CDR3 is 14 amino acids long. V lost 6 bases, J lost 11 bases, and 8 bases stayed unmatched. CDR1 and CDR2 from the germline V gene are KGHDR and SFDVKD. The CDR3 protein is CATSSGTSVRELFF. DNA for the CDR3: TGTGCCACCAGTTCCGGGACTAGCGTACGCGAGCTGTTTTTT.

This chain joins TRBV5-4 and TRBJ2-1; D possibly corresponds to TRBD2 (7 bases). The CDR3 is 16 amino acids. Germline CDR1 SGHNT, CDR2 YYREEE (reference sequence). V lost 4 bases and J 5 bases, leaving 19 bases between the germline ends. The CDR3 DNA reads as TGTGCCAGCAGCCGTCGGGGGGCCCTTATGGACAATGAGCAGTTCTTC. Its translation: CASSRRGALMDNEQFF.

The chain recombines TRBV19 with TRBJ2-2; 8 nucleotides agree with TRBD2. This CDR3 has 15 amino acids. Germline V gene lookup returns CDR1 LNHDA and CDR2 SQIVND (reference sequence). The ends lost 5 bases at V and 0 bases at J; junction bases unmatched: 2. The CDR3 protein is CASSRGGSNTGELFF. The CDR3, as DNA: TGTGCCAGTAGTCGCGGGGGGTCGAACACCGGGGAGCTGTTTTTT.